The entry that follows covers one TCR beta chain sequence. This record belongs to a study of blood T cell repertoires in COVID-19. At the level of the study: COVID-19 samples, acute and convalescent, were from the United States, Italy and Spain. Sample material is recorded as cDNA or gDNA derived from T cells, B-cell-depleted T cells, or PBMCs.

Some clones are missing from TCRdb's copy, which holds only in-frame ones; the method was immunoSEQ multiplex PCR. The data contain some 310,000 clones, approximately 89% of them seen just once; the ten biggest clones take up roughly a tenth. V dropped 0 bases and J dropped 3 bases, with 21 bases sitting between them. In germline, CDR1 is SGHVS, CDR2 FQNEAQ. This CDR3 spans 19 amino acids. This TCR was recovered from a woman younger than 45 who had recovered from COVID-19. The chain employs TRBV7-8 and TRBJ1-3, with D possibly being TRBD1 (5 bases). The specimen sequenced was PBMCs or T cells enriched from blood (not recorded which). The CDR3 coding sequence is TGTGCCAGCAGCTTAGCGCGGTCCAGGGCCCTATTTAGTGGAAACACCATATATTTT. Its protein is CASSLARSRALFSGNTIYF.